These 14 T cell receptor beta chains share one sample of origin, sequenced in a study of T-cell memory formation after mild COVID-19. MiXCR, applied by TCRdb to the 5' RACE reads, yields one record per CDR3 protein. The profile covers about 190,000 distinct CDR3 sequences, with 15% to 20% appearing a single time and 2.4% taken by the ten largest. Input material: PBMCs or a T cell subset sorted from them (not recorded which). These receptors were collected from an adult woman who had mild COVID-19 (a few samples of this study predate the infection). Cell type and time point are not known.

J is TRBJ2-1 and V is TRBV5-1; possible D gene TRBD2, 6 bases. The germline V gene encodes CDR1 SGHRS and CDR2 YFSETQ. V lost 2 bases to trimming and J lost 8 bases, with 14 bases between them. The CDR3 loop spans 14 amino acids. The CDR3 DNA reads TGCGCCAGCAGCTTCGGCGGGACCTCCGATGAGCAGTTCTTC. Translation: CASSFGGTSDEQFF.

In this sample, this clonotype turned up a few times. The chain combines TRBV29-1 with TRBJ1-5; 8 nucleotides line up with TRBD1. The germline CDR1 and CDR2 sequences are SQVTM and ANQGSEA. The CDR3 runs to 14 residues. The V segment lost 6 bases and the J segment 4 bases; nucleotides outside the gene matches: 8. This chain's CDR3 is CSVGVGQGNQPQHF. The CDR3, as DNA: TGCAGCGTGGGGGTAGGACAGGGTAATCAGCCCCAGCATTTT.

J is TRBJ2-5 and V is TRBV4-3, with no clear D. Germline assignment: CDR1 LGHNA and CDR2 YSLEER. The CDR3 consists of 13 residues. The V and J ends lost 0 bases and 5 bases respectively, with 7 bases between them. The CDR3 loop reads CASSQDRAETQYF. CDR3 coding DNA: TGCGCCAGCAGCCAAGATAGGGCGGAGACCCAGTACTTC.

There are a few counts of this clonotype. CDR3 region: CSARSGIGYNEQFF. The CDR3, as DNA: TGCAGTGCTAGGAGCGGGATTGGCTACAATGAGCAGTTCTTC. The chain carries TRBV20-1 and TRBJ2-1, with 7 bases aligning to TRBD2. The germline CDR1 and CDR2 sequences are DFQATT and SNEGSKA (reference sequence). This CDR3 region has 14 residues. Trimming at V came to 3 bases and at J to 3 bases, leaving 5 bases not matched to a gene.

This clonotype was found a few times. The rearrangement joins TRBV15 to TRBJ2-5; D uncertain. CDR3 length equals 13 residues. Germline V lookup: CDR1 LNHNV, CDR2 YYDKDF (reference sequence). The V gene lost 3 bases and the J gene lost 5 bases, with 10 bases spanning the gap. CDR3: CATSSRDSETQYF. The CDR3 DNA is TGTGCCACCAGCAGCCGTGATTCGGAGACCCAGTACTTC.

This clonotype was counted between two and nine times. The chain uses TRBV18 and TRBJ1-1; D gene unclear. The CDR3 sequence is 15 residues long. Germline V gene lookup returns CDR1 KGHSH and CDR2 LQKENI. The V gene lost 2 bases and the J gene lost 5 bases, with 15 bases spanning the gap. The CDR3 DNA is TGTGCCAGCTCACCATCTCGGTGGGTCGGGACTGAAGCTTTCTTT. Translated: CASSPSRWVGTEAFF.

The chain uses TRBV20-1 and TRBJ2-7, with D possibly matching TRBD2 (5 bases). There are 13 residues in the CDR3. The V gene lost 1 base and the J gene lost 2 bases, with 9 bases spanning the gap. The germline CDR1 and CDR2 sequences are DFQATT and SNEGSKA (reference sequence). The CDR3 loop is CSARVQRTYEQYF. CDR3 nucleotide sequence: TGCAGTGCTAGAGTTCAGCGGACCTACGAGCAGTACTTC.

V and J are TRBV5-1 and TRBJ2-7; D may be TRBD1 or TRBD2 (5 bases each). The germline V gene has CDR1 SGHRS and CDR2 YFSETQ. Trimming took 6 bases from V and 2 from J, leaving 12 bases between them. The CDR3 contains 13 residues. The DNA for the CDR3 is TGCGCCAGCAAAGTAGAGGGGCCCTACGAGCAGTACTTC. Protein product: CASKVEGPYEQYF.

V usage is TRBV5-1 and J usage is TRBJ1-2; no clear D gene. The V gene's germline CDR1 is SGHRS and CDR2 YFSETQ. V lost 0 bases, J lost 0 bases, and 18 bases lay in between. The CDR3 has 18 amino acids. DNA for the CDR3: TGCGCCAGCAGCTTGGAGCTCCGAGCGGGAACAACTAACTATGGCTACACCTTC. Translation gives CASSLELRAGTTNYGYTF.

This clonotype was observed at least ten times. This rearrangement joins TRBV12-3 or TRBV12-4 to TRBJ1-3, with D possibly matching TRBD1 (5 bases). V was trimmed by 3 bases and J by 0 bases, leaving 9 bases between them. There are 15 residues in the CDR3. This CDR3 reads CASSFTGNSGNTIYF. CDR3 DNA: TGTGCCAGCAGTTTTACAGGAAACTCTGGAAACACCATATATTTT.

The gene calls are TRBV18 and TRBJ1-1, with 8 positions matching TRBD1. The CDR3 contains 14 residues. Germline CDR1 and CDR2: KGHSH and LQKENI. Unmatched junction bases numbered 4, after V lost 4 bases and J lost 3 bases. The CDR3 reads CASSRATGDTEAFF. As DNA, the CDR3 is TGTGCCAGCTCACGAGCGACAGGGGACACTGAAGCTTTCTTT.

This clonotype was recorded a few times. The chain is built from TRBV18 and TRBJ1-6; tentative D call: TRBD1 (6 bases). From germline, CDR1 is KGHSH and CDR2 LQKENI. This CDR3 has 17 residues. Trimming left V 3 bases short and J 10 bases short, with 22 bases between. CDR3 sequence (DNA): TGTGCCAGCTCACCCCGCGCAACCGTACAGGGAAACTCACCCCTCCACTTT. Its translation is CASSPRATVQGNSPLHF. The full variable domain, in which reference TRBV18 and TRBJ1-6 provide the parts outside the CDR3, is NAGVMQNPRHLVRRRGQEARLRCSPMKGHSHVYWYRQLPEEGLKFMVYLQKENIIDESGMPKERFSAEFPKEGPSILRIQQVVRGDSAAYFCASSPRATVQGNSPLHFGNGTRLTVT.

In its sample, this clonotype was seen a few times. V is TRBV5-1 and J is TRBJ2-1, with D unresolved. The CDR3 spans 14 residues. The V gene's germline CDR1 is SGHRS and CDR2 YFSETQ. V lost 6 bases and J 0 bases, leaving 10 bases between the germline ends. CDR3 sequence (DNA): TGCGCCAGCACCCATTCAAGCTCCTACAATGAGCAGTTCTTC. Encoded protein: CASTHSSSYNEQFF.

V usage is TRBV19 and J usage is TRBJ2-3; D perhaps matches TRBD2 (6 bases). Germline CDR1 LNHDA, CDR2 SQIVND (reference sequence). Deletions cut 7 bases from V and 1 base from J, with 9 bases between. The CDR3 is made up of 13 amino acids. The CDR3 region has the DNA TGTGCCAGTAATTGGGGGGGCACAGATACGCAGTATTTT. This codes for CASNWGGTDTQYF. The full variable domain, its missing parts supplied by reference TRBV19 and TRBJ2-3, is DGGITQSPKYLFRKEGQNVTLSCEQNLNHDAMYWYRQDPGQGLRLIYYSQIVNDFQKGDIAEGYSVSREKKESFPLTVTSAQKNPTAFYLCASNWGGTDTQYFGPGTRLTVL.